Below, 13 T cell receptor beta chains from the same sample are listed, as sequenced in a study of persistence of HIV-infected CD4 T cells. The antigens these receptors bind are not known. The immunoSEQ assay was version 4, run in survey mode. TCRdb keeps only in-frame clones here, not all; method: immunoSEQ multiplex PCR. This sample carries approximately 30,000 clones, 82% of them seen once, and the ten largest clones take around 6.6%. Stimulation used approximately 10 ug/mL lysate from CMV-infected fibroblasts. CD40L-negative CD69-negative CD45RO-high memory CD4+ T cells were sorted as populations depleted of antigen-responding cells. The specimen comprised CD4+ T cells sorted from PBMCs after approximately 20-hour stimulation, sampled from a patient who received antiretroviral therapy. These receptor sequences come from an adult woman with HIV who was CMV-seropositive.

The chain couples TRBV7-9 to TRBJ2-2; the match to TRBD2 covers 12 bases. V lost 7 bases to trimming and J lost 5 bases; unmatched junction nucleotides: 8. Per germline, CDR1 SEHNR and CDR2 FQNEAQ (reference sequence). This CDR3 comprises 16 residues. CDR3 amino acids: CASTSGLAGLTGELFF. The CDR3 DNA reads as TGTGCCAGCACCTCAGGACTAGCGGGACTAACCGGGGAGCTGTTTTTT.

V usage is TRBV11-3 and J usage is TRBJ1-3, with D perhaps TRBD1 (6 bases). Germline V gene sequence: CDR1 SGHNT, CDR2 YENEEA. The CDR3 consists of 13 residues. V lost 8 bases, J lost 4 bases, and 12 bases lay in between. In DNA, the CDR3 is TGTGCCAGCGGCACAGGGTCCGGAAACACCATATATTTT. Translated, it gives CASGTGSGNTIYF.

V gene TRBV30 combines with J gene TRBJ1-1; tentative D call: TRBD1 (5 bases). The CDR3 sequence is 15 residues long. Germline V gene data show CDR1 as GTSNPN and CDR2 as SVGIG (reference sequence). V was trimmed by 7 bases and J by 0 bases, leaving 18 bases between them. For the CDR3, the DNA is TGTGCCTCCTTGAATGGGGCAGGGTTGAACACTGAAGCTTTCTTT. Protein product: CASLNGAGLNTEAFF. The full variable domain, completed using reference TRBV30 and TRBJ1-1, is SQTIHQWPATLVQPVGSPLSLECTVEGTSNPNLYWYRQAAGRGLQLLFYSVGIGQISSEVPQNLSASRPQDRQFILSSKKLLLSDSGFYLCASLNGAGLNTEAFFGQGTRLTVV.

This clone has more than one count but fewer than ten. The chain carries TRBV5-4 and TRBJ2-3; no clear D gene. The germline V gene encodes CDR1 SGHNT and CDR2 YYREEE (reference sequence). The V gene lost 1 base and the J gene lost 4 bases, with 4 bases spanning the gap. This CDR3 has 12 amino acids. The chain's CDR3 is CASSLSADTQYF. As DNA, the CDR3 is TGTGCCAGCAGCTTGTCCGCAGATACGCAGTATTTT.

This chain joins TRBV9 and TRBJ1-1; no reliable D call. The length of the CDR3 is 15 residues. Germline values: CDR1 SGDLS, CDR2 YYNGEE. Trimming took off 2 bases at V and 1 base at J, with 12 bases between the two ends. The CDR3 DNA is TGTGCCAGCAGCGTGCTCTACAGCGGGAACACTGAAGCTTTCTTT. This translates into CASSVLYSGNTEAFF.

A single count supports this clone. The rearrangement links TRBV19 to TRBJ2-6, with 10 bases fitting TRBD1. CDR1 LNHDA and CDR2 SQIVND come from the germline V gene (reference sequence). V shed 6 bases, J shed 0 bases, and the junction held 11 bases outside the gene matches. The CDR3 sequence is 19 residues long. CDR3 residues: CASRSTGTGVFSGANVLTF. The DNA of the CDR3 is TGTGCCAGTAGATCGACCGGGACAGGGGTCTTCTCTGGGGCCAACGTCCTGACTTTC.

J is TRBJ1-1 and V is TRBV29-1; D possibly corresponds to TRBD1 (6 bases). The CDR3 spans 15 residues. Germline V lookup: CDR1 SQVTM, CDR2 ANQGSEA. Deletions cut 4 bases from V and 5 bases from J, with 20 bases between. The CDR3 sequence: CSVVTGGAEGTEAFF. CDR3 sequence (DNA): TGCAGCGTTGTCACCGGGGGCGCGGAGGGTACTGAAGCTTTCTTT.

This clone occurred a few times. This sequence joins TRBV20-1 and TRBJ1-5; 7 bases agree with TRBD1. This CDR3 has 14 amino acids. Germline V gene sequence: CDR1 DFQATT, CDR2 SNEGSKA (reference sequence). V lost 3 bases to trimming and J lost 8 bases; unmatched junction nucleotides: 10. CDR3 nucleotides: TGCAGTGCTAGTCATACAGGGGCTCAGGAGCCCCAGCATTTT. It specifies CSASHTGAQEPQHF.

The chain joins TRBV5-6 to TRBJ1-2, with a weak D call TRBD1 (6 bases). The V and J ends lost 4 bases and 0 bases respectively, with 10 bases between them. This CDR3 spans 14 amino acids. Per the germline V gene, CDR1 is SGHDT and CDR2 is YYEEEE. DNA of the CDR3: TGTGCCAGCAGCACAGGGATGGCTAACTATGGCTACACCTTC. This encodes CASSTGMANYGYTF.

The CDR3 loop is CASSPTGRAEAFF. Here the CDR3 DNA reads TGTGCCAGCAGCCCTACAGGTCGGGCTGAAGCTTTCTTT. V usage is TRBV9 and J usage is TRBJ1-1; tentatively, D is TRBD1 (5 bases). Trimming pared 4 bases from V and 6 bases from J, leaving 13 bases between. The germline V gene encodes CDR1 SGDLS and CDR2 YYNGEE. CDR3 length: 13 residues.

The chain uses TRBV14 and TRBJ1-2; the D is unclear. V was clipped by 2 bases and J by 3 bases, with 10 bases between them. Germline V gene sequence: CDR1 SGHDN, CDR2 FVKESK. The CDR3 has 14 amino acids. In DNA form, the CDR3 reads TGTGCCAGCAGCCAATTTGATAGGGACTATGGCTACACCTTC. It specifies CASSQFDRDYGYTF. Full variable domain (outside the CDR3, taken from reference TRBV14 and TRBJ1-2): EAGVTQFPSHSVIEKGQTVTLRCDPISGHDNLYWYRRVMGKEIKFLLHFVKESKQDESGMPNNRFLAERTGGTYSTLKVQPAELEDSGVYFCASSQFDRDYGYTFGSGTRLTVV.

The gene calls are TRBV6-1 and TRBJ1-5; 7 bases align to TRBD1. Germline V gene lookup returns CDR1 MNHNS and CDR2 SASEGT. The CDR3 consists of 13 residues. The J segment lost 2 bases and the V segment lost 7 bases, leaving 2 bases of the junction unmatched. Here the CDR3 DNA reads TGTGCCAGCACCGACAGGGGCAATCAGCCCCAGCATTTT. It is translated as CASTDRGNQPQHF.

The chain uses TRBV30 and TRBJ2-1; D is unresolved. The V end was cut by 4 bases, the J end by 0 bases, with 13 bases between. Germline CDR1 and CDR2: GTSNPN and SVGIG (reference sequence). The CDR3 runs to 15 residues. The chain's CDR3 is CAWKKGSTSYNEQFF. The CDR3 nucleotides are TGTGCCTGGAAAAAAGGGTCAACCTCCTACAATGAGCAGTTCTTC.